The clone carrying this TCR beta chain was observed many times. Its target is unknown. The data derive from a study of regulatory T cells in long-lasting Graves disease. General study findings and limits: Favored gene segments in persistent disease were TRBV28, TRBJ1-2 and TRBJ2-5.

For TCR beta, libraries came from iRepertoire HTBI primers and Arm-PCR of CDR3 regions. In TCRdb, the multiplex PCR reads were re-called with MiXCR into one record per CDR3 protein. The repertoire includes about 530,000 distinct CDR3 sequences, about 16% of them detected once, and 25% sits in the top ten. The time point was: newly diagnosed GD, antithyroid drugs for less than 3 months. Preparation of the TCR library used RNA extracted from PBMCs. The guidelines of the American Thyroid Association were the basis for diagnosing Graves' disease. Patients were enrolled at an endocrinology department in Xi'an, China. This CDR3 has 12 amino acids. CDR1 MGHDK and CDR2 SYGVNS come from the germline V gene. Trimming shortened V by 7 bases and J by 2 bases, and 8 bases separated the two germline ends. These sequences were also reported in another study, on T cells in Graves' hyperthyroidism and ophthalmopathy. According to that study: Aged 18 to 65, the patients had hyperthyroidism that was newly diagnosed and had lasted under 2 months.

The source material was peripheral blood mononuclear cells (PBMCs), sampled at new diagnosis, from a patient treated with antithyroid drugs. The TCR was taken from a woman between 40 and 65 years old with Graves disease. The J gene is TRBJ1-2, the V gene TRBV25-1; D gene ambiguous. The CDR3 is CASTYRNYGYTF. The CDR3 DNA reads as TGTGCCAGCACTTACAGAAACTATGGCTACACCTTC.